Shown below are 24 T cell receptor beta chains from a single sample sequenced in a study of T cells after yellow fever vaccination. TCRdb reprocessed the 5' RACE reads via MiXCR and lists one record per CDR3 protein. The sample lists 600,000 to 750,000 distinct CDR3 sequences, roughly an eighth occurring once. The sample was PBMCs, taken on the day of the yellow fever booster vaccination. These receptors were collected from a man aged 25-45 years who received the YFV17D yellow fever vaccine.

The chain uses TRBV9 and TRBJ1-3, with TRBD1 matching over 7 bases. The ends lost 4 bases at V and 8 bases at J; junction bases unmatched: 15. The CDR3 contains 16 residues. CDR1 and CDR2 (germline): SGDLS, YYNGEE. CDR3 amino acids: CASSPETGQYRDTIYF. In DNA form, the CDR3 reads TGTGCCAGCAGCCCAGAAACGGGACAGTATCGGGACACCATATATTTT.

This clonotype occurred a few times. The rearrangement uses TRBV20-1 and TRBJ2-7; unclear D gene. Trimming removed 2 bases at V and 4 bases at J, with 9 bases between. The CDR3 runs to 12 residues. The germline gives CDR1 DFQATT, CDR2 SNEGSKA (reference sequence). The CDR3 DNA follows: TGCAGTGCTAGACAGGAAGGATACGAGCAGTACTTC. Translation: CSARQEGYEQYF.

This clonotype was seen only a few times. CDR3 DNA: TGTGCCAGCAGTGAACTCAGGGTGCAGGACTACGAGCAGTACTTC. It translates to CASSELRVQDYEQYF. J is TRBJ2-7 and V is TRBV2; D perhaps matches TRBD1 (5 bases). Trimming pared 2 bases from V and 3 bases from J, leaving 14 bases between. CDR1 is SNHLY and CDR2 is FYNNEI in the germline V gene. This CDR3 contains 15 residues.

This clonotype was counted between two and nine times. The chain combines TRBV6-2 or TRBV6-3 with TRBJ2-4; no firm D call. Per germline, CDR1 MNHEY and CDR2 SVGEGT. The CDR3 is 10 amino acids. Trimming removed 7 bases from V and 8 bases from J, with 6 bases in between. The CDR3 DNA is TGTGCCAGCACACGGGACATTCAGTACTTC. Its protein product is CASTRDIQYF.

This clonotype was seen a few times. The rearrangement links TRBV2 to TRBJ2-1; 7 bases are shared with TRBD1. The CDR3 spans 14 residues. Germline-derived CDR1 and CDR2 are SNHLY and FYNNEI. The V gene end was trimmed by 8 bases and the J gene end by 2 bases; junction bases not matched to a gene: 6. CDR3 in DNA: TGTGCCAGCGTCGGGACAGCCCCCTACAATGAGCAGTTCTTC. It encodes CASVGTAPYNEQFF.

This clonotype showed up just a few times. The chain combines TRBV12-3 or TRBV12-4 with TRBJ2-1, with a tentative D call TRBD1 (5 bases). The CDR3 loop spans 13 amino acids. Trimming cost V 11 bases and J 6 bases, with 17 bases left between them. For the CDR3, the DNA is TGTGCCTCAGCGTATAGGGGAACCAATGAGCAGTTCTTC. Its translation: CASAYRGTNEQFF.

CDR3 amino acids: CATSETTGGPYNEQFF. The CDR3 DNA follows: TGTGCCACCAGTGAGACCACAGGGGGCCCCTACAATGAGCAGTTCTTC. The V and J genes are TRBV24-1 and TRBJ2-1; TRBD1 matches 9 bases. Germline V lookup: CDR1 KGHDR, CDR2 SFDVKD. V lost 4 bases, J lost 2 bases, and 5 bases stayed unmatched. CDR3 length: 16 residues.

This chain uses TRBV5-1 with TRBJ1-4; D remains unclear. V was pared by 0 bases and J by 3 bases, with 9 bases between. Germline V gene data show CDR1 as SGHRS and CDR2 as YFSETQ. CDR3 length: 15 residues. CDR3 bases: TGCGCCAGCAGCTTGGGTGGCGGATCTAATGAAAAACTGTTTTTT. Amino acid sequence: CASSLGGGSNEKLFF.

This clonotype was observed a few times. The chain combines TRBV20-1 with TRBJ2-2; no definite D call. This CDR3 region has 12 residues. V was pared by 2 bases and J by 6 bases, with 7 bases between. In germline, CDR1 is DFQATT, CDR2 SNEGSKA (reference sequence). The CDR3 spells CSARLASGELFF. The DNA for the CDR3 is TGCAGTGCTAGATTGGCGTCCGGGGAGCTGTTTTTT.

As DNA, the CDR3 is TGTGCCAGCAGCTTACTCTTTGAGCAGTTCTTC. Encoded protein: CASSLLFEQFF. The rearrangement joins TRBV6-2 or TRBV6-3 to TRBJ2-1; D is uncertain. The CDR3 length is 11 residues. Trimming took off 6 bases at V and 9 bases at J, with 9 bases between the two ends. Germline V gene sequence: CDR1 MNHEY, CDR2 SVGEGT.

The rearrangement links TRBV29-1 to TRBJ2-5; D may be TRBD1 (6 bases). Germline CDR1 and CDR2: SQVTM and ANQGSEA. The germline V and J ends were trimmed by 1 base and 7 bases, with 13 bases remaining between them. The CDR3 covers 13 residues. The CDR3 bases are TGCAGCGTTGAAGGAGACAGGAAGGGGACCCAGTACTTC. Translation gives CSVEGDRKGTQYF.

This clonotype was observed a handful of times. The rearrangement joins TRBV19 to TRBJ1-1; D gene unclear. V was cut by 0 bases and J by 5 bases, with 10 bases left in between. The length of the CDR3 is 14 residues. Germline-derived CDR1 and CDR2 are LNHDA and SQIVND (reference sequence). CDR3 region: CASSIDRRKTEAFF. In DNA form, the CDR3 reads TGTGCCAGTAGTATAGACAGACGGAAAACTGAAGCTTTCTTT. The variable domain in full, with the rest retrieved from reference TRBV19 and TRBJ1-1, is DGGITQSPKYLFRKEGQNVTLSCEQNLNHDAMYWYRQDPGQGLRLIYYSQIVNDFQKGDIAEGYSVSREKKESFPLTVTSAQKNPTAFYLCASSIDRRKTEAFFGQGTRLTVV.

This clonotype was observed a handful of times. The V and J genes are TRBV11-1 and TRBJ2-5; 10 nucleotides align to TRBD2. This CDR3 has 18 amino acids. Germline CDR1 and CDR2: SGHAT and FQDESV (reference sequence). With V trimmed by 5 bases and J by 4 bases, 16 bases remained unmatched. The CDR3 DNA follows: TGTGCCAGCAGCCTTGCCGGGACTAGCGCGCCTGGGGGAGAGACCCAGTACTTC. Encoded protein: CASSLAGTSAPGGETQYF.

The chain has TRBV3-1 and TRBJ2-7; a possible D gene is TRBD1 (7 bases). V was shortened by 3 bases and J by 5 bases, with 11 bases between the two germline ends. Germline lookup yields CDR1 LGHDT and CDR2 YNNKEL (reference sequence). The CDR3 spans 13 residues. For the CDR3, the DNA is TGTGCCAGCAGCCACAGGGGGGTCGACGAGCAGTACTTC. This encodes CASSHRGVDEQYF.

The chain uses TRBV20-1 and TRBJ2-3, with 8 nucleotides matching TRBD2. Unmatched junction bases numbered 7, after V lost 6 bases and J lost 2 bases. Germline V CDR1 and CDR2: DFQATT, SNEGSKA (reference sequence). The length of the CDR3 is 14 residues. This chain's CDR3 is CSAPGLASTDTQYF. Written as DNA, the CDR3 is TGCAGTGCGCCCGGACTAGCCTCCACAGATACGCAGTATTTT.

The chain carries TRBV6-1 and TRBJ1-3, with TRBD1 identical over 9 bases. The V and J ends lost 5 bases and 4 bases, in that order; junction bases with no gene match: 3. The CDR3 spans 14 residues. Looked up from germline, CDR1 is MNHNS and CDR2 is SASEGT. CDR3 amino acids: CASSTGTGGNTIYF. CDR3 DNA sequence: TGTGCCAGCAGTACCGGGACAGGGGGAAACACCATATATTTT.

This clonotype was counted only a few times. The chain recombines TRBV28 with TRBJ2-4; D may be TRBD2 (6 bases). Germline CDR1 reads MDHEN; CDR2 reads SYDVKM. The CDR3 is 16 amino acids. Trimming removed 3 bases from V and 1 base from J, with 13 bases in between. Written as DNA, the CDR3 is TGTGCCAGCAGTTTGCCGGGGGTAGCGGCCAAAAACATTCAGTACTTC. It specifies CASSLPGVAAKNIQYF. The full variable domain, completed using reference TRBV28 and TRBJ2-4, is DVKVTQSSRYLVKRTGEKVFLECVQDMDHENMFWYRQDPGLGLRLIYFSYDVKMKEKGDIPEGYSVSREKKERFSLILESASTNQTSMYLCASSLPGVAAKNIQYFGAGTRLSVL.

The CDR3 spells CSARLLDRDVRESFF. CDR3 in DNA: TGCAGTGCTAGACTACTTGACAGGGACGTAAGGGAATCTTTCTTT. V gene TRBV20-1 combines with J gene TRBJ1-1, with 7 positions matching TRBD1. CDR1 is DFQATT, CDR2 SNEGSKA, per germline (reference sequence). This CDR3 region has 15 residues. The ends lost 2 bases at V and 12 bases at J; junction bases unmatched: 18.

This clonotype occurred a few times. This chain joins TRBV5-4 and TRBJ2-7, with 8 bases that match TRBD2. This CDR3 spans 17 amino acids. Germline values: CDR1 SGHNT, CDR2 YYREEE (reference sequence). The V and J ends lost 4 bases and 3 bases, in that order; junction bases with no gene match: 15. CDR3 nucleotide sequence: TGTGCCAGCAGCCGAGGGGCTAGCGGGCAGGGGATCTACGAGCAGTACTTC. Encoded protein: CASSRGASGQGIYEQYF.

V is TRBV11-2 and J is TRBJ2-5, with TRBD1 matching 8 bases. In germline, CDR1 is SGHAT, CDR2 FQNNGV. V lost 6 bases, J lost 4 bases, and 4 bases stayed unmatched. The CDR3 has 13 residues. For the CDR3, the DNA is TGTGCCAGCAGGAACACAGGGGGAGAGACCCAGTACTTC. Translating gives CASRNTGGETQYF.

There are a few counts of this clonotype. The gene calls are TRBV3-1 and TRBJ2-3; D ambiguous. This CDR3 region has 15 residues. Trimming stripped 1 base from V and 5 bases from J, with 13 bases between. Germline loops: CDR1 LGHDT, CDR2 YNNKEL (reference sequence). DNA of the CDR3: TGTGCCAGCAGCCAAGTACCTAGAAGCCGAGATACGCAGTATTTT. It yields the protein CASSQVPRSRDTQYF.

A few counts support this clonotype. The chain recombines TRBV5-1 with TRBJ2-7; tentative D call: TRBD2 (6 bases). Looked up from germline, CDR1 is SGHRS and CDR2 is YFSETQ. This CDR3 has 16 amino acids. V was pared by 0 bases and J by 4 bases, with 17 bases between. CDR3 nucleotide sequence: TGCGCCAGCAGCTTGGGAGCCGGGATCGGGAGTTACGAGCAGTACTTC. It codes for CASSLGAGIGSYEQYF.

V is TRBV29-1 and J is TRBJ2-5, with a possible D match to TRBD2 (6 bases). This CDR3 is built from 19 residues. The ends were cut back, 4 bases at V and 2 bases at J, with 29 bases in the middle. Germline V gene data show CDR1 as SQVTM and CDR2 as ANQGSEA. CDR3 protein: CSVGLEAGDGELAQETQYF. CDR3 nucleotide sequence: TGCAGCGTTGGACTGGAGGCGGGTGATGGGGAGCTAGCGCAAGAGACCCAGTACTTC.

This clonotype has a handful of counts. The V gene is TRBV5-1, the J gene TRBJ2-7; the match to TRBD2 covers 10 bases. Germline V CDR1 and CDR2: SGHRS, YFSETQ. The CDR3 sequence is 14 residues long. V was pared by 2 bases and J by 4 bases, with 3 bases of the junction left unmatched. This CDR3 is CASSFLAGVYEQYF. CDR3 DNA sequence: TGCGCCAGCAGCTTTCTAGCGGGAGTTTACGAGCAGTACTTC.